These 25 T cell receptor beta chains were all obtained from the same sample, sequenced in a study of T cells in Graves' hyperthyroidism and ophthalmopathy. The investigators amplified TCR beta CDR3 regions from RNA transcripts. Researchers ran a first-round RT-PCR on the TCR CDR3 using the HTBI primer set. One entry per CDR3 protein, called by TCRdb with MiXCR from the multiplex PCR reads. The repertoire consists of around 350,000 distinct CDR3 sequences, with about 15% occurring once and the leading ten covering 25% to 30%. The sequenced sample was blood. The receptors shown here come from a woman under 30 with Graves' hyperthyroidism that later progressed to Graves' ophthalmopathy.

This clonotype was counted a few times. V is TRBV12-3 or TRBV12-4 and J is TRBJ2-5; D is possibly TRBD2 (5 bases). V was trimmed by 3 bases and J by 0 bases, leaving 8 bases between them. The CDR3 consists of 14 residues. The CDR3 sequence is CASSFPGYQETQYF. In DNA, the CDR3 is TGTGCCAGCAGTTTCCCGGGGTACCAAGAGACCCAGTACTTC.

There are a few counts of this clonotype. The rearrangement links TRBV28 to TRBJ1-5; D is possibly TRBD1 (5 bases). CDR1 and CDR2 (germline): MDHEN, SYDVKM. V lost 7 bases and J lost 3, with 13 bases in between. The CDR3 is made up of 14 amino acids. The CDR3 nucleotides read TGTGCCAGCATGGGGCAGGGTACCAATCAGCCCCAGCATTTT. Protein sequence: CASMGQGTNQPQHF.

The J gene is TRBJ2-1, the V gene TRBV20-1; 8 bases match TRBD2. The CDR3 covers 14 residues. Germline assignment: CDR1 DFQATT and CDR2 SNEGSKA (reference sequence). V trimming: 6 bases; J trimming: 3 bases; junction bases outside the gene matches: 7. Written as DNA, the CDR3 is TGCAGTGCCCCGAGACTAGCGAACTACAATGAGCAGTTCTTC. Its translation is CSAPRLANYNEQFF.

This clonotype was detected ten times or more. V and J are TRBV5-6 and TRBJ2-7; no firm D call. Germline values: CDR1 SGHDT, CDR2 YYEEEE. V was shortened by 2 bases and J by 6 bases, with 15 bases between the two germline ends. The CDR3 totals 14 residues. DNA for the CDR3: TGTGCCAGCAGCTTTAGGTACTCTGAGGTCGAGCAGTACTTC. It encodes CASSFRYSEVEQYF.

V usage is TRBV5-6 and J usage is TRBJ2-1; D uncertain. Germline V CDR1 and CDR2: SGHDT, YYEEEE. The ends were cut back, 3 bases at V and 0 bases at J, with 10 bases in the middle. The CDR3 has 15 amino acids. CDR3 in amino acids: CASSYDSRSYNEQFF. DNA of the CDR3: TGTGCCAGCAGCTACGACTCACGCTCCTACAATGAGCAGTTCTTC.

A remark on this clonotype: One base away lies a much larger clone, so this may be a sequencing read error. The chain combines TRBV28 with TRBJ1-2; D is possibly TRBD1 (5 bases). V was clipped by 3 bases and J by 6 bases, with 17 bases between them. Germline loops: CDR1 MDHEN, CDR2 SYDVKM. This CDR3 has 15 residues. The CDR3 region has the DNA TGTGCCAGCAGTTTGCCTCAGGCAGGGAAAAATGGCTACACCTTC. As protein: CASSLPQAGKNGYTF.

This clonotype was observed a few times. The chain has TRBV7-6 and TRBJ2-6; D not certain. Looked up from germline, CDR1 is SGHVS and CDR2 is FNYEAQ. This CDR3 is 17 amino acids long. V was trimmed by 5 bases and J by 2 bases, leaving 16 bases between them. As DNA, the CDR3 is TGTGCCAGCAGCCCGGGTGTCGGTGGTGCTGGGGCCAACGTCCTGACTTTC. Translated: CASSPGVGGAGANVLTF.

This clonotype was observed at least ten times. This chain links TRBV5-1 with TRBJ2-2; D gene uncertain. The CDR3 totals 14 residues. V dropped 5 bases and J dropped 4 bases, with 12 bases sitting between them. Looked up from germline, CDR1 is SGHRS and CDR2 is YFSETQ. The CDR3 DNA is TGCGCCAGCAGAGATTCCCCATCCACCGGGGAGCTGTTTTTT. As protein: CASRDSPSTGELFF. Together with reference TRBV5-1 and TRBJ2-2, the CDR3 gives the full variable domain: KAGVTQTPRYLIKTRGQQVTLSCSPISGHRSVSWYQQTPGQGLQFLFEYFSETQRNKGNFPGRFSGRQFSNSRSEMNVSTLELGDSALYLCASRDSPSTGELFFGEGSRLTVL.

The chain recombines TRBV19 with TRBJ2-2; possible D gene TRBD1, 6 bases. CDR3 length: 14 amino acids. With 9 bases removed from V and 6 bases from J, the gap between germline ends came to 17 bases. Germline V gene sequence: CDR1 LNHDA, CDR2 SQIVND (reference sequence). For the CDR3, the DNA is TGTGCCAGCTCCGGGACAATCAACGCCGGGGAGCTGTTTTTT. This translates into CASSGTINAGELFF.

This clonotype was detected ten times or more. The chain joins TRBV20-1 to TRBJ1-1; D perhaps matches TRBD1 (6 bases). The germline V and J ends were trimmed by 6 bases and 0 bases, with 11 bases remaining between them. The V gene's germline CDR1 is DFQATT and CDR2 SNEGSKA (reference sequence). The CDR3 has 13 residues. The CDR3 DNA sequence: TGCAGTGCCAAAGGGACATTGAACACTGAAGCTTTCTTT. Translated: CSAKGTLNTEAFF.

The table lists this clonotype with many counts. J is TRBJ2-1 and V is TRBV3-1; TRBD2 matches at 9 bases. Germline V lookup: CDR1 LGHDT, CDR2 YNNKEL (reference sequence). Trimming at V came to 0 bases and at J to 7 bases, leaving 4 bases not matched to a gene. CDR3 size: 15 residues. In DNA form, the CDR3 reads TGTGCCAGCAGCCAAGAGACTAGCGGCCAGAATGAGCAGTTCTTC. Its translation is CASSQETSGQNEQFF.

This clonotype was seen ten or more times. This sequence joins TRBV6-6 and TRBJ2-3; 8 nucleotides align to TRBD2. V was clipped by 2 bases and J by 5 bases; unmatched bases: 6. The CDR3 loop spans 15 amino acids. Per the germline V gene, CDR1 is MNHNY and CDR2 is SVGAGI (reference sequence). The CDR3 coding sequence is TGTGCCAGCAGTTACCTGGGACTAGGCCAAGATACGCAGTATTTT. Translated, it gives CASSYLGLGQDTQYF.

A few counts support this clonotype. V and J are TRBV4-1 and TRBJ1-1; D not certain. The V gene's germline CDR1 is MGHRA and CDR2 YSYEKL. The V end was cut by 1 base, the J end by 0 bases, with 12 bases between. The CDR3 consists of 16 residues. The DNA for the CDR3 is TGCGCCAGCAGCCAAGTTTTGCAGGCCCTGAACACTGAAGCTTTCTTT. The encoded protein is CASSQVLQALNTEAFF.

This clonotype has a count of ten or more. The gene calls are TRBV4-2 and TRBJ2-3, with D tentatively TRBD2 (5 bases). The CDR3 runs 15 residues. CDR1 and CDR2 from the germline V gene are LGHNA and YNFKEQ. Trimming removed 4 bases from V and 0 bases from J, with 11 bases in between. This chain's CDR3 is CASSPDERSTDTQYF. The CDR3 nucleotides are TGTGCCAGCAGCCCAGATGAGCGGAGCACAGATACGCAGTATTTT.

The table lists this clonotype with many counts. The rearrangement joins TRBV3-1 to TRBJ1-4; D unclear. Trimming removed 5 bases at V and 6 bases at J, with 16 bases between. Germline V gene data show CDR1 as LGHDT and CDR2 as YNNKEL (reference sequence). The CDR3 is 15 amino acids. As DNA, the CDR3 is TGTGCCAGCAGCTTCCGTAGTGGGCAGCATGAAAAACTGTTTTTT. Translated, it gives CASSFRSGQHEKLFF.

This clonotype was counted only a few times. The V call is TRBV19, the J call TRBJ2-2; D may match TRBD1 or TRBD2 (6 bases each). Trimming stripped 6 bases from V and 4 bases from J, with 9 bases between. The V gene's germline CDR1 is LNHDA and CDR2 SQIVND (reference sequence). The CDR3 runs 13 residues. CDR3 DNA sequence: TGTGCCAGTAGCGGGGGCAGCACCGGGGAGCTGTTTTTT. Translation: CASSGGSTGELFF.

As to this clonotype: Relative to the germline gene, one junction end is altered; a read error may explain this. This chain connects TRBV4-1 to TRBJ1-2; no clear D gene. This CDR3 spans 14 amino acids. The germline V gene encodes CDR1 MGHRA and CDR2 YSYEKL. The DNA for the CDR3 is TGCGCCAGCAGCCACCCACTGATTAACCATGGCTACACCTTC. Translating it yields CASSHPLINHGYTF.

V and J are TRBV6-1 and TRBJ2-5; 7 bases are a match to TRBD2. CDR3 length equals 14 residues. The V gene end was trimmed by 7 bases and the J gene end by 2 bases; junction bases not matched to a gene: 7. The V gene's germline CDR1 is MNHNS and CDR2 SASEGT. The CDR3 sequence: CASKASGFQETQYF. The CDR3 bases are TGTGCCAGCAAGGCTAGCGGTTTTCAAGAGACCCAGTACTTC.

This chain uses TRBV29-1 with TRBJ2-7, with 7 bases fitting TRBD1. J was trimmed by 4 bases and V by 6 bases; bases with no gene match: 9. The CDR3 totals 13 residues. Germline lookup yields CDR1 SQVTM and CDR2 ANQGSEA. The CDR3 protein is CSVETGSVYEQYF. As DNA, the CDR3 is TGCAGCGTCGAGACAGGGTCTGTTTACGAGCAGTACTTC.

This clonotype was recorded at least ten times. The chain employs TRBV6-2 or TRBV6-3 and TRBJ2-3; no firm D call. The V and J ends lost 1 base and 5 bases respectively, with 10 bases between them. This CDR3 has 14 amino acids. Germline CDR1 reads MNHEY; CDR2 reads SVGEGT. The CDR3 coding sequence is TGTGCCAGCAGTTACTTCGGCCCTAAAGATACGCAGTATTTT. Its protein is CASSYFGPKDTQYF.

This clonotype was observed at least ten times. The DNA of the CDR3 is TGTGCCATCAGTGAGGTTCTCAAGGATACTAGAGAGACCCAGTACTTC. Encoded protein: CAISEVLKDTRETQYF. This chain uses TRBV10-3 with TRBJ2-5; D possibly corresponds to TRBD2 (5 bases). Trimming pared 2 bases from V and 4 bases from J, leaving 17 bases between. Per germline, CDR1 ENHRY and CDR2 SYGVKD. The CDR3 is 16 residues long.

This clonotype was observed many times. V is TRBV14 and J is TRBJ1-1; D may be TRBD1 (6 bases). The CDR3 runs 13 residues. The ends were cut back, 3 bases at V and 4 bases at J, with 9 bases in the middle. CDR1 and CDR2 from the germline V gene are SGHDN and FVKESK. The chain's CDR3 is CASSQGAGTEAFF. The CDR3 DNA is TGTGCCAGCAGCCAGGGGGCCGGCACTGAAGCTTTCTTT.

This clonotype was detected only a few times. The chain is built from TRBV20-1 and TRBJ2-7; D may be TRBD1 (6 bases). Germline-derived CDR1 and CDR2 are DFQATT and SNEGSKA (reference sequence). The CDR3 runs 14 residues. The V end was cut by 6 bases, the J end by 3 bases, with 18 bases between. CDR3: CSARGPSINYEQYF. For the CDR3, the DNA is TGCAGTGCCAGGGGACCTTCAATTAACTACGAGCAGTACTTC.

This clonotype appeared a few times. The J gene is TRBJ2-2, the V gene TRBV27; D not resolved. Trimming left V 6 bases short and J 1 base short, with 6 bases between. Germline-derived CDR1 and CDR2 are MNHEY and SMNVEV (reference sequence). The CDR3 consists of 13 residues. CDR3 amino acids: CASRWLNTGELFF. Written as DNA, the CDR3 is TGTGCCAGCAGGTGGTTGAACACCGGGGAGCTGTTTTTT.

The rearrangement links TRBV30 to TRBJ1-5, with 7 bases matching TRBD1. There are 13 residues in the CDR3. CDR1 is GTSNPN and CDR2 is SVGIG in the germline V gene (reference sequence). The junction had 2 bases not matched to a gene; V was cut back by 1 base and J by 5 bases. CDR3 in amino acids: CAWSEGGHQPQHF. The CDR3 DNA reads TGTGCCTGGAGTGAAGGGGGCCATCAGCCCCAGCATTTT.